The rows below give T cell receptor beta chains drawn from one sample of a study of human T cells and chemical hapten exposure. TCRdb re-called the RACE reads through MiXCR, storing one row per CDR3 protein. The sample lists around 110,000 distinct CDR3 sequences; 12% were seen once. Sample: whole blood, taken in connection with sensitization to the hapten diphenylcyclopropenone (DPC). All receptors derive from a woman aged 45-65 years with alopecia areata. Some clones in this sample may be carry-over from other donors' samples. The CDR3 runs from the conserved cysteine through the conserved F or W. For some rows the clone size is stated as once, few or many, or as a class when expanded; others skip it.

v_call	clone_size	j_call	cdr3_aa
TRBV28	many	TRBJ1-4	CASSLNSEEKLFF
TRBV11-2	many	TRBJ2-2	CASSEPDRLRTGELFF
TRBV28	few	TRBJ1-2	CASSPGTGVNYGYTF
TRBV18	many	TRBJ2-2	CASSPLEGTGELFF
TRBV10-3	NA	TRBJ1-5	CAISERGQGKPQHF
TRBV11-3	many	TRBJ2-1	CASSLDQSNEQFF
TRBV28	few	TRBJ2-7	CASSLTGPGGVEQYF
TRBV28	NA	TRBJ2-7	CASSSTIYEQYF
TRBV7-2	NA	TRBJ1-1	CASSFQRANEAFF
TRBV5-6	few	TRBJ1-1	CASSPRTRNTEAFF
TRBV13	few	TRBJ2-1	CASSSRDRGSWEQFF
TRBV28	few	TRBJ2-7	CASLGTETYEQYF
TRBV18	few	TRBJ1-1	CASSLGTGATEAFF
TRBV4-1	NA	TRBJ2-6	CASSQDPGFGANVLTF
TRBV6-1	many	TRBJ2-7	CASSEEWGPAYEQYF
TRBV3-1	NA	TRBJ1-5	CASSVGHWGNQRQHF
TRBV6-1	many	TRBJ2-2	CASSAIGSRAGELFF
TRBV27	many	TRBJ1-1	CASKTGVRGLLNTEAFF
TRBV29-1	few	TRBJ1-2	CSVGKQGDTYGYTF
TRBV29-1	NA	TRBJ1-5	CSVGVSINQPQHF
TRBV7-9	few	TRBJ2-7	CASSPRDRELGEQYF
TRBV7-8	NA	TRBJ1-2	CASSFRNYGYTF
TRBV12-2	many	TRBJ2-7	CASRFPGQRSPTYEQYF
TRBV3-1	NA	TRBJ1-2	CASSRWTGDYGYTF
TRBV7-9	NA	TRBJ1-1	CASSLARGVPEAFF
TRBV6-5	NA	TRBJ2-1	CASISRGSNEQFF
TRBV29-1	NA	TRBJ2-1	CSGNRVYNEQFF
TRBV28	NA	TRBJ2-4	CASTMGFWKNIQYF
TRBV5-1	many	TRBJ2-5	CASSGSSSPARETQYF
TRBV11-2	NA	TRBJ2-3	CASSTLPSGRGTDTQYF
TRBV6-5	NA	TRBJ2-5	CASSYSLTSGSQETQYF
TRBV28	many	TRBJ1-3	CASSNRGSGNTIYF
TRBV20-1	few	TRBJ1-6	CSARGTGTVLVEPLHF
TRBV11-2	many	TRBJ2-1	CASSLVFSGSNEQFF
TRBV27	NA	TRBJ1-4	CASSQWDREAKLFF
TRBV7-7	many	TRBJ2-3	CASSPRSTSGITDTQYF
TRBV9	many	TRBJ1-1	CASSGDSHTEAFF
TRBV29-1	few	TRBJ2-7	CSVKPGTGGPYEQYF
TRBV12-2	few	TRBJ1-2	CASRLEGGHGYTF
TRBV21-1	many	TRBJ2-7	CASNLDAKASYEQYF
TRBV9	NA	TRBJ2-5	CASSDGPQETQYF
TRBV6-6	NA	TRBJ2-5	CASSYSGTGGAETQYF
TRBV4-2	NA	TRBJ2-7	CASSQEAPDYEQYF
TRBV12-3/TRBV12-4	many	TRBJ2-7	CASSFRGQGAHEQYF
TRBV4-3	few	TRBJ1-1	CATRRSGNTEAFF
TRBV20-1	NA	TRBJ1-2	CSARVEGIGTALSYGYTF
TRBV6-6	few	TRBJ2-1	CASSYSSSGTRNEQFF